These 20 T cell receptor beta chains share one sample of origin, sequenced in a study of identical twins. MiXCR, run by TCRdb on the 5' RACE reads, gives a single entry per CDR3 protein. There are fewer than 800,000 distinct CDR3 sequences in the sample; around 7.5% occur only once, and 1.5% to 2% lies in the top ten. The sample also formed part of further work on yellow fever vaccine responses in identical twins.

The sequenced sample consisted of PBMCs. The receptors derive from a woman younger than 35 in good health.

The sample holds many counts of this clonotype. The chain uses TRBV5-1 and TRBJ2-7, with 11 bases identical to TRBD1. The CDR3 has 16 residues. Germline-derived CDR1 and CDR2 are SGHRS and YFSETQ. The junction had 7 bases not matched to a gene; V was cut back by 0 bases and J by 5 bases. This chain's CDR3 is CASSLGRTGGYHEQYF. The CDR3 DNA follows: TGCGCCAGCAGCTTGGGGCGGACAGGGGGCTACCACGAGCAGTACTTC.

This clonotype was seen at least ten times. The CDR3 loop is CASSLRDRATDTQYF. The CDR3 DNA follows: TGTGCCAGCAGTTTGCGGGACAGGGCCACAGATACGCAGTATTTT. The chain employs TRBV12-3 or TRBV12-4 and TRBJ2-3; 9 bases line up with TRBD1. The CDR3 is 15 amino acids. The junction had 3 bases not matched to a gene; V was cut back by 3 bases and J by 2 bases.

The rearrangement joins TRBV20-1 to TRBJ2-5; D tentatively fits TRBD1 or TRBD2 (5 bases each). This CDR3 comprises 15 residues. Trimming pared 6 bases from V and 5 bases from J, leaving 22 bases between. Germline V CDR1 and CDR2: DFQATT, SNEGSKA (reference sequence). The CDR3 reads CSAKAGPGILETQYF. The CDR3 region has the DNA TGCAGTGCCAAGGCAGGGCCCGGGATTTTGGAGACCCAGTACTTC.

This clonotype was detected many times. This rearrangement joins TRBV9 to TRBJ2-1; no firm D call. In germline, CDR1 is SGDLS, CDR2 YYNGEE. The CDR3 consists of 15 residues. V was pared by 0 bases and J by 0 bases, with 7 bases between. The CDR3: CASSVAGGSYNEQFF. The CDR3 coding sequence is TGTGCCAGCAGCGTAGCCGGCGGCTCCTACAATGAGCAGTTCTTC. The variable domain in full, completed from reference TRBV9 and TRBJ2-1, reads DSGVTQTPKHLITATGQRVTLRCSPRSGDLSVYWYQQSLDQGLQFLIQYYNGEERAKGNILERFSAQQFPDLHSELNLSSLELGDSALYFCASSVAGGSYNEQFFGPGTRLTVL.

This clonotype was found many times. This chain joins TRBV20-1 and TRBJ2-3; D remains ambiguous. Trimming cost V 4 bases and J 0 bases, with 2 bases left between them. The CDR3 is made up of 11 amino acids. Looked up from germline, CDR1 is DFQATT and CDR2 is SNEGSKA (reference sequence). The CDR3 loop is CSAISTDTQYF. Here the CDR3 DNA reads TGCAGTGCTATCAGCACAGATACGCAGTATTTT.

The chain joins TRBV20-1 to TRBJ2-2; 9 nucleotides line up with TRBD2. Germline V gene lookup returns CDR1 DFQATT and CDR2 SNEGSKA (reference sequence). The junction had 10 bases not matched to a gene; V was cut back by 3 bases and J by 8 bases. This CDR3 comprises 15 residues. The CDR3 reads CSARGLAGVEGELFF. The CDR3 nucleotides read TGCAGTGCTAGGGGGTTAGCGGGAGTTGAAGGGGAGCTGTTTTTT.

This clonotype was detected many times. The chain links TRBV29-1 to TRBJ1-4, with 8 bases that match TRBD1. The V gene end was trimmed by 6 bases and the J gene end by 8 bases; junction bases not matched to a gene: 8. The V gene's germline CDR1 is SQVTM and CDR2 ANQGSEA. The CDR3 runs to 13 residues. The CDR3 DNA reads TGCAGCGTCCTACAGGGGGAGGGGGAAAAACTGTTTTTT. This codes for CSVLQGEGEKLFF.

The sample holds a few counts of this clonotype. This chain links TRBV20-1 with TRBJ2-2; D is uncertain. Per the germline V gene, CDR1 is DFQATT and CDR2 is SNEGSKA (reference sequence). This CDR3 contains 13 residues. V gave up 2 bases and J gave up 2 bases, with 6 bases separating them. The chain's CDR3 is CSARYPNTGELFF. For the CDR3, the DNA is TGCAGTGCTAGATACCCTAACACCGGGGAGCTGTTTTTT.

This clonotype came up many times. This chain joins TRBV5-1 and TRBJ2-2; possibly TRBD1 or TRBD2 for D (5 bases each). Germline V gene sequence: CDR1 SGHRS, CDR2 YFSETQ. Trimming took off 5 bases at V and 1 base at J, with 15 bases between the two ends. The CDR3 extends over 16 amino acids. The CDR3 nucleotides are TGCGCCAGCAGACCCCAGGGCAGCGGGAACACCGGGGAGCTGTTTTTT. Amino acid sequence: CASRPQGSGNTGELFF.

The V call is TRBV7-2, the J call TRBJ1-6, with TRBD1 identical over 9 bases. CDR1 is SGHTA, CDR2 FQGNSA, per germline. The CDR3 extends over 15 amino acids. J gave up 6 bases and V 4 bases, and 4 bases lay outside the gene matches. The CDR3 nucleotides read TGTGCCAGCAGCTCCGAGGGACAGGGTAATTCACCCCTCCACTTT. This sequence encodes CASSSEGQGNSPLHF.

V is TRBV10-3 and J is TRBJ2-1, with D hard to call. Per germline, CDR1 ENHRY and CDR2 SYGVKD. V was pared by 4 bases and J by 5 bases, with 3 bases between. The CDR3 is 11 amino acids. The CDR3 DNA follows: TGTGCCATCAGTGGGAACAATGAGCAGTTCTTC. As protein: CAISGNNEQFF.

In its sample, this clonotype was seen many times. The CDR3 DNA is TGTGCCAGCAGCCAGACTACGACTTGGGATACGCAGTATTTT. Protein: CASSQTTTWDTQYF. This chain links TRBV3-1 with TRBJ2-3, with D possibly TRBD2 on 5 matching bases. There are 14 residues in the CDR3. V lost 3 bases and J lost 6, with 13 bases in between. The germline V gene encodes CDR1 LGHDT and CDR2 YNNKEL (reference sequence).

This clonotype came up a few times. The V and J genes are TRBV7-7 and TRBJ2-1, with D possibly TRBD2 on 5 matching bases. Germline V gene sequence: CDR1 SSHAT, CDR2 FNYEAQ (reference sequence). Trimming took off 5 bases at V and 7 bases at J, with 12 bases between the two ends. This CDR3 is built from 13 residues. The CDR3 region is CASSATRGNEQFF. CDR3 nucleotide sequence: TGTGCCAGCAGCGCCACCCGGGGTAATGAGCAGTTCTTC.

This clonotype was counted at least ten times. The chain couples TRBV2 to TRBJ2-3, with 7 nucleotides matching TRBD2. The CDR3 spans 15 residues. V lost 4 bases and J lost 0; bases outside the gene matches: 4. Germline lookup yields CDR1 SNHLY and CDR2 FYNNEI. Here the CDR3 DNA reads TGTGCCAGCAGTGCGGGACTAACGAGCACAGATACGCAGTATTTT. It yields the protein CASSAGLTSTDTQYF.

This clonotype was seen many times. This sequence joins TRBV12-3 or TRBV12-4 and TRBJ2-7; D possibly uses TRBD1 or TRBD2 (5 bases each). CDR3 length: 12 residues. Trimming cost V 6 bases and J 4 bases, with 10 bases left between them. CDR3 residues: CASSPGPYEQYV. The CDR3 nucleotides read TGTGCCAGCAGCCCGGGACCTTACGAGCAGTACGTC.

There are many counts of this clonotype. CDR3: CASSYRGADTQYF. The DNA of the CDR3 is TGTGCCAGCAGTTACAGGGGCGCAGATACGCAGTATTTT. The V and J genes are TRBV12-3 or TRBV12-4 and TRBJ2-3; the match to TRBD1 covers 7 bases. This CDR3 comprises 13 residues. Unmatched junction bases numbered 2, after V lost 4 bases and J lost 4 bases.

To note about this clonotype: Its ends do not fully match the called genes, so a read error is possible. The V and J genes are TRBV28 and TRBJ2-7; possible D gene TRBD2, 6 bases. This CDR3 spans 12 amino acids. Germline lookup yields CDR1 MDHEN and CDR2 SYDVKM. The CDR3 DNA reads TGTGCCAGCGGGTGGGACTCCTACGAGCATTACTTC. Protein sequence: CASGWDSYEHYF.

CDR3: CASSATGAGTGELFF. The CDR3 DNA follows: TGCGCCAGCAGCGCGACGGGGGCGGGTACCGGGGAGCTGTTTTTT. The genes are TRBV10-2 and TRBJ2-2; D could derive from TRBD1 or TRBD2 (6 bases each). The V and J ends lost 6 bases and 5 bases respectively, with 16 bases between them. The germline V gene has CDR1 WSHSY and CDR2 SAAADI. The CDR3 spans 15 residues.

Ten or more counts support this clonotype. The CDR3 coding sequence is TGTGCCAGCAGCAGCCGACAGGTTATGGGCACCGGGGAGCTGTTTTTT. This codes for CASSSRQVMGTGELFF. This rearrangement joins TRBV3-1 to TRBJ2-2, with TRBD1 as a possible D gene (6 bases). V was clipped by 5 bases and J by 4 bases, with 17 bases between them. Germline V gene sequence: CDR1 LGHDT, CDR2 YNNKEL (reference sequence). The CDR3 contains 16 residues.

This clonotype was counted only a few times. V usage is TRBV6-1 and J usage is TRBJ1-4, with D possibly matching TRBD1 (5 bases). Germline CDR1 MNHNS, CDR2 SASEGT. V was clipped by 7 bases and J by 9 bases, with 15 bases between them. The CDR3 length is 13 residues. CDR3 nucleotides: TGTGCCAGCACCCAAAGATGGGGGAAAAAACTGTTTTTT. It translates to CASTQRWGKKLFF.